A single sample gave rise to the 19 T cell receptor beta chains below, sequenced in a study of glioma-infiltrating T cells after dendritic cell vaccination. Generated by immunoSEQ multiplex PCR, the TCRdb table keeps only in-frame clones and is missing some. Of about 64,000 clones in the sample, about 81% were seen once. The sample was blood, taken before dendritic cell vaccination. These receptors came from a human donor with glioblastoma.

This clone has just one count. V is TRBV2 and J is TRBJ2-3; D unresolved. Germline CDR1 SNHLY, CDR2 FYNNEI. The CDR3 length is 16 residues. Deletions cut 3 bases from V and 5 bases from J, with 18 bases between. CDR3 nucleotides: TGTGCCAGCAGTGATATAGGAGATGGTTTCGGAGATACGCAGTATTTT. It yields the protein CASSDIGDGFGDTQYF.

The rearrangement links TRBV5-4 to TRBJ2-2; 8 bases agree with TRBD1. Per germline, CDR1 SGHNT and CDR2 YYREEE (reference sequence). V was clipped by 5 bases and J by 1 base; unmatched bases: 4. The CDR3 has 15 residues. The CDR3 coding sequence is TGTGCCAGCAGACCTGACAGGGGGAACACCGGGGAGCTGTTTTTT. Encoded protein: CASRPDRGNTGELFF. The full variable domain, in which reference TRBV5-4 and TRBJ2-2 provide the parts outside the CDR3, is ETGVTQSPTHLIKTRGQQVTLRCSSQSGHNTVSWYQQALGQGPQFIFQYYREEENGRGNFPPRFSGLQFPNYSSELNVNALELDDSALYLCASRPDRGNTGELFFGEGSRLTVL.

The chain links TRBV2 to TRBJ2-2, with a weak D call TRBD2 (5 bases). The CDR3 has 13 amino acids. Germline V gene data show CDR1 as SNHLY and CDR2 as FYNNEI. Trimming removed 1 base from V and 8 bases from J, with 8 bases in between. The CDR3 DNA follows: TGTGCCAGCAGTGAAGTGCCGGGGGGGGAGCTGTTTTTT. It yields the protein CASSEVPGGELFF.

Written as DNA, the CDR3 is TGTGCCAGCAGCCAAGATTATAGACAGAGGAACACCGGGGAGCTGTTTTTT. As protein: CASSQDYRQRNTGELFF. The chain employs TRBV14 and TRBJ2-2, with D perhaps TRBD1 (5 bases). Germline V gene data show CDR1 as SGHDN and CDR2 as FVKESK. This CDR3 spans 17 amino acids. Trimming removed 0 bases at V and 1 base at J, with 12 bases between.

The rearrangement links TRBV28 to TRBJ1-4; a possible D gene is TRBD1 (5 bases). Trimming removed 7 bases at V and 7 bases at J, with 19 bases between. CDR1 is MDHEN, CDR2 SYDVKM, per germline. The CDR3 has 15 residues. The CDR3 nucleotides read TGTGCCAGCACCGAGATGGGGGAGGGTTTTGAAAAACTGTTTTTT. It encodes CASTEMGEGFEKLFF.

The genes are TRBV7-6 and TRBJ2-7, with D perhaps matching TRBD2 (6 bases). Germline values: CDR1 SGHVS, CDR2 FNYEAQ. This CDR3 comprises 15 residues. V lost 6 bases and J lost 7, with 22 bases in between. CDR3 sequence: CASSLMPGGLGEQYF. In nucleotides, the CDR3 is TGTGCCAGCAGTCTAATGCCCGGGGGTCTGGGAGAGCAGTACTTC.

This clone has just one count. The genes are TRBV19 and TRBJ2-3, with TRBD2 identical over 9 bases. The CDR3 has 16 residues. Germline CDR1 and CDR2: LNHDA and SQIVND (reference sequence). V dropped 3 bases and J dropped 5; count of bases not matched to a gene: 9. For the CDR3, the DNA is TGTGCCAGTAGTATGACTTTAGGGCGGGGGGGAGATACGCAGTATTTT. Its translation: CASSMTLGRGGDTQYF. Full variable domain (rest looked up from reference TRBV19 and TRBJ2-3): DGGITQSPKYLFRKEGQNVTLSCEQNLNHDAMYWYRQDPGQGLRLIYYSQIVNDFQKGDIAEGYSVSREKKESFPLTVTSAQKNPTAFYLCASSMTLGRGGDTQYFGPGTRLTVL.

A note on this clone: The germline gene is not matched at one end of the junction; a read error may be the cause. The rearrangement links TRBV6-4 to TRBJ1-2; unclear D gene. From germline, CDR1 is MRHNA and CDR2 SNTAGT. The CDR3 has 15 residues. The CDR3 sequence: CASSNSSGTNYGYTF. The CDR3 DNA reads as TGTGCCAGCAGTAACTCGTCGGGGACTAACTATGGCTACACCTTC.

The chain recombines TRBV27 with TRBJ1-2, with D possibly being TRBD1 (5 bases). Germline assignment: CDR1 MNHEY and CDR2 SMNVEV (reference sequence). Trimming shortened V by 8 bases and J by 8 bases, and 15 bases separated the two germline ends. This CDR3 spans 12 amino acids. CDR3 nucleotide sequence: TGTGCCAGCCGAAATGGGGCGGGGGGCTACACCTTC. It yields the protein CASRNGAGGYTF.

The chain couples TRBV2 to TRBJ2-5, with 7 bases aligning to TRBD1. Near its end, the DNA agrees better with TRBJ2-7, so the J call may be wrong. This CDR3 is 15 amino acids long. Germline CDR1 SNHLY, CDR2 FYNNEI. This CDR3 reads CASSRITGASYEQYF. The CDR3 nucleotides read TGTGCCAGCAGTCGAATTACAGGGGCATCCTACGAGCAGTACTTC.

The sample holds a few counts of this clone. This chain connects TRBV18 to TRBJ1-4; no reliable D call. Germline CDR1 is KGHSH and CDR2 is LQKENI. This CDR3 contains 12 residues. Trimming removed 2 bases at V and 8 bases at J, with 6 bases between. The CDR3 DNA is TGTGCCAGCTCACCAAACAGAGAAAAACTGTTTTTT. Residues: CASSPNREKLFF.

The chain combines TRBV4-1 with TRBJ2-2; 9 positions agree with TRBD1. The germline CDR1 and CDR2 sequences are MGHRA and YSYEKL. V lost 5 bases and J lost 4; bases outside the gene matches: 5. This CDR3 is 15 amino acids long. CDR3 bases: TGCGCCAGCAGCTTTGGGACAGGGAGCACCGGGGAGCTGTTTTTT. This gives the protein CASSFGTGSTGELFF.

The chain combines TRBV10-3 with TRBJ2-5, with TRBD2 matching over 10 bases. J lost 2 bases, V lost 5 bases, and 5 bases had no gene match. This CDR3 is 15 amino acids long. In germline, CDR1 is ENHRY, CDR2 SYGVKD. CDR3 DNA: TGTGCCATCAGTATGAGTAGCGGGGGGCAAGAGACCCAGTACTTC. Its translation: CAISMSSGGQETQYF.

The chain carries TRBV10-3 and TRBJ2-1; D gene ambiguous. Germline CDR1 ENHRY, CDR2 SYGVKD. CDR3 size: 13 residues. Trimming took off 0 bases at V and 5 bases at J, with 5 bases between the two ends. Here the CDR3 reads CAISESGNNEQFF. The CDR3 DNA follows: TGTGCCATCAGTGAGTCGGGCAACAATGAGCAGTTCTTC.

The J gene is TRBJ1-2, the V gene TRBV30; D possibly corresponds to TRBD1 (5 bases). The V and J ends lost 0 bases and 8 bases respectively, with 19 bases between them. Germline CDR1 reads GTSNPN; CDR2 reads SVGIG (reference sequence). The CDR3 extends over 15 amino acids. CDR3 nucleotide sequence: TGTGCCTGGAGTGTTAGAGGCAGGCAGGGAAGCGGCTACACCTTC. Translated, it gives CAWSVRGRQGSGYTF.

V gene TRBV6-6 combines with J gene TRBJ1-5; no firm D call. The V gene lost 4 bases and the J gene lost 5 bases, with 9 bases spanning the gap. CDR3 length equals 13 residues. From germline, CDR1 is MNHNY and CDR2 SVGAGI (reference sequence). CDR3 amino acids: CASSFGFDQPQHF. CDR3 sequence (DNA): TGTGCCAGCAGTTTCGGGTTCGATCAGCCCCAGCATTTT.

The CDR3 nucleotides read TGTGCCAGCAGCTTAGAATTCCACAGCCATACGCAGTATTTT. This codes for CASSLEFHSHTQYF. The chain has TRBV11-2 and TRBJ2-3; D not resolved. Trimming cost V 0 bases and J 7 bases, with 11 bases left between them. Germline assignment: CDR1 SGHAT and CDR2 FQNNGV. The CDR3 is 14 residues long.

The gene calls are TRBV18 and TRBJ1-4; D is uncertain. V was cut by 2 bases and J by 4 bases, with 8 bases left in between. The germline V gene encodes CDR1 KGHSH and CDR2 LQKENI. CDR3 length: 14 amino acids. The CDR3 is CASSPEQVNEKLFF. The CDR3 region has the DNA TGTGCCAGCTCACCAGAGCAAGTTAATGAAAAACTGTTTTTT.

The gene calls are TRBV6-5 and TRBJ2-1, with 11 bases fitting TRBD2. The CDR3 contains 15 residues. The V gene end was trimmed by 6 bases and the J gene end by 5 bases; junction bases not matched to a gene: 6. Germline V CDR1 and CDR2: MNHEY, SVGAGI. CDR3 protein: CASRGSGGAHNEQFF. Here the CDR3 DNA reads TGTGCCAGCAGGGGTAGCGGGGGGGCCCACAATGAGCAGTTCTTC.